A single T cell receptor beta chain is shown here with its context. Its matching antigen is unknown. The germline V gene has CDR1 KGHDR and CDR2 SFDVKD. V shed 10 bases, J shed 3 bases, and the junction held 5 bases outside the gene matches. This CDR3 comprises 13 residues. TCRdb keeps only in-frame clones here, not all; method: immunoSEQ multiplex PCR. Of some 180,000 clones listed, approximately 90% are singletons. This entry belongs to a study of T cell responses to AZD1222 COVID-19 vaccine. Study-wide results and caveats: AZD1222 recipients seropositive at baseline numbered only 5 to 7.

This sequence was found in an adult who received the MenACWY meningococcal vaccine as a control. The chain carries TRBV24-1 and TRBJ1-1, with 9 positions matching TRBD1. This specimen consisted of peripheral blood, obtained 28 days after the second dose of the MenACWY control vaccine. This chain's CDR3 is CATRGDRDTEAFF. Written as DNA, the CDR3 is TGTGCCACTAGAGGGGACAGGGACACTGAAGCTTTCTTT.